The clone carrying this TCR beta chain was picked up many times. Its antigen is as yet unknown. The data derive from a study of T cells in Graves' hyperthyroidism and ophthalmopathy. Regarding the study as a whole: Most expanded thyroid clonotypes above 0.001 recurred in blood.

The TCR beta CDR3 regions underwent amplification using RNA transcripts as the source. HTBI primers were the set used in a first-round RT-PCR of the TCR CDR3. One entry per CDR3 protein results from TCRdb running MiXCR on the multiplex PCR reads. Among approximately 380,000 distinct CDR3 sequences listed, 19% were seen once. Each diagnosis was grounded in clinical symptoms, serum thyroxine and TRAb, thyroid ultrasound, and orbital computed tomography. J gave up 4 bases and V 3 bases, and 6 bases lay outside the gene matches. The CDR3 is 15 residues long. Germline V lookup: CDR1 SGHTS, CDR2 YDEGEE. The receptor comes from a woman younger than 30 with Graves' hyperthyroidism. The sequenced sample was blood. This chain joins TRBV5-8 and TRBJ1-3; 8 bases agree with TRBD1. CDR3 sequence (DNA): TGTGCCAGCAGCTCAGGGACAGGAGAAGGAAACACCATATATTTT. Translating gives CASSSGTGEGNTIYF.